This is a list of T cell receptor beta chains from one sample in a study of blood T cell repertoires in COVID-19. The protocol was immunoSEQ multiplex PCR, while the TCRdb copy is restricted to in-frame clones and leaves out a portion. The sample shows around 190,000 clones, approximately 82% of them seen only once. What was sequenced was peripheral blood. These TCRs come from a human donor in a cohort sampled during active COVID-19. Both conserved end residues are trimmed from each CDR3. D genes are given only for firm matches. Only some rows state a clone size, as once, few, many or a class for expanded clones.

length: 12
size: NA
J: TRBJ2-1
D: NA
V: TRBV2
CDR3: ASRERTLGNEQF

length: 10
size: NA
J: TRBJ2-3
D: TRBD1
V: TRBV6-5
CDR3: ASRDREDTQY

length: 16
size: few
J: TRBJ2-7
D: TRBD2
V: TRBV7-9
CDR3: ASSRGLAGEGITYEQY

length: 14
size: NA
J: TRBJ1-5
D: NA
V: TRBV6-6
CDR3: ASSYRGEMGNQPQH

length: 12
size: NA
J: TRBJ2-1
D: NA
V: TRBV27
CDR3: ASSFGSEANEQF

length: 12
size: NA
J: TRBJ2-3
D: TRBD2
V: TRBV9
CDR3: ASSGLAVSDTQY

length: 11
size: NA
J: TRBJ2-7
D: NA
V: TRBV12-3/TRBV12-4
CDR3: ASSTLAAYEQY

length: 12
size: NA
J: TRBJ2-7
D: NA
V: TRBV29-1
CDR3: SVEGQGNPYEQY

length: 10
size: NA
J: TRBJ2-1
D: NA
V: TRBV7-2
CDR3: ASSLVGNEQF

length: 13
size: NA
J: TRBJ2-2
D: NA
V: TRBV7-2
CDR3: ASSQTMANTGELF

length: 12
size: few
J: TRBJ2-7
D: TRBD2
V: TRBV7-8
CDR3: ASSFGGSKVEQY

length: 16
size: NA
J: TRBJ2-2
D: NA
V: TRBV9
CDR3: ASSLLVGHPANTGELF

length: 14
size: NA
J: TRBJ2-7
D: TRBD1
V: TRBV7-7
CDR3: ASSLDPTGKTYEQY

length: 13
size: NA
J: TRBJ2-1
D: TRBD1
V: TRBV6-5
CDR3: ASSPKTGGGGEQF

length: 13
size: NA
J: TRBJ2-1
D: TRBD2
V: TRBV27
CDR3: ASSISGRVYNEQF

length: 14
size: NA
J: TRBJ2-2
D: TRBD2
V: TRBV5-1
CDR3: ASSWTSGRDTGELF

length: 13
size: once
J: TRBJ2-1
D: TRBD1
V: TRBV5-1
CDR3: ASSPWTGVDNEQF

length: 15
size: NA
J: TRBJ2-7
D: TRBD2
V: TRBV7-9
CDR3: ASSLYTSGRGAYEQY

length: 12
size: NA
J: TRBJ1-4
D: TRBD1
V: TRBV5-4
CDR3: ASSPGQGQEKLF

length: 13
size: NA
J: TRBJ2-6
D: NA
V: TRBV19
CDR3: ASSTSGAGANVLT

length: 11
size: once
J: TRBJ2-1
D: TRBD2
V: TRBV11-3
CDR3: ASSRTSPDEQF

length: 12
size: NA
J: TRBJ2-1
D: NA
V: TRBV28
CDR3: ASSLGTRNNEQF

length: 12
size: NA
J: TRBJ1-5
D: TRBD1
V: TRBV27
CDR3: ASGQGQEYQPQH

length: 14
size: once
J: TRBJ2-7
D: TRBD2
V: TRBV19
CDR3: ASSVTTSGSSYEQY

length: 11
size: NA
J: TRBJ1-4
D: NA
V: TRBV28
CDR3: ASSLGSNEKLF

length: 12
size: NA
J: TRBJ2-2
D: NA
V: TRBV5-6
CDR3: ASSRPGGTGELF

length: 13
size: NA
J: TRBJ2-1
D: TRBD2
V: TRBV28
CDR3: ASSILAESYNEQF

length: 13
size: NA
J: TRBJ2-7
D: TRBD1
V: TRBV28
CDR3: ASRLGGTGGSEQY

length: 13
size: NA
J: TRBJ1-1
D: NA
V: TRBV4-1
CDR3: ASSQDVGGRTEAF

length: 15
size: NA
J: TRBJ2-1
D: TRBD2
V: TRBV28
CDR3: ASSRGLAGEERNEQF

length: 13
size: NA
J: TRBJ1-5
D: TRBD1
V: TRBV2
CDR3: ASRSGTGGVQPQH

length: 11
size: NA
J: TRBJ1-5
D: TRBD1
V: TRBV28
CDR3: ASRDRGTQPQH

length: 13
size: NA
J: TRBJ1-4
D: NA
V: TRBV6-2/TRBV6-3
CDR3: ASSADRRMREKLF

length: 13
size: once
J: TRBJ2-5
D: NA
V: TRBV11-2
CDR3: ASSSRQYIQETQY

length: 15
size: NA
J: TRBJ2-1
D: TRBD1
V: TRBV3-1/TRBV3-2
CDR3: ASSQDPTGHAYNEQF

length: 12
size: NA
J: TRBJ2-7
D: TRBD2
V: TRBV7-9
CDR3: ASSLSGGAYEQY

length: 14
size: NA
J: TRBJ2-3
D: TRBD2
V: TRBV5-1
CDR3: ASSLTSGRATDTQY

length: 13
size: NA
J: TRBJ2-3
D: NA
V: TRBV28
CDR3: ASSFGQRQADTQY

length: 13
size: NA
J: TRBJ2-1
D: TRBD1
V: TRBV29-1
CDR3: SVGRRDSSYNEQF

length: 12
size: NA
J: TRBJ2-1
D: TRBD2
V: TRBV6-5
CDR3: ASRGGGRNNEQF

length: 12
size: NA
J: TRBJ1-4
D: TRBD1
V: TRBV30
CDR3: AWSGGGGVEKLF

length: 16
size: NA
J: TRBJ1-6
D: NA
V: TRBV27
CDR3: ASRLQGFGSEHNSPLH

length: 13
size: NA
J: TRBJ1-4
D: NA
V: TRBV28
CDR3: ASSLWQGRNEKLF

length: 14
size: NA
J: TRBJ2-7
D: NA
V: TRBV5-6
CDR3: ASSLAGVVTTYEQY

length: 11
size: NA
J: TRBJ2-7
D: NA
V: TRBV11-3
CDR3: ASSLGHQAEQY